These 29 T cell receptor beta chains were all obtained from the same sample, sequenced in a study of blood T cell repertoires in COVID-19. Sequencing used immunoSEQ multiplex PCR; TCRdb keeps in-frame clones, though not all of them. The data show around 34,000 clones, around three quarters seen once. Input material: peripheral blood. The origin of the receptors is a woman in her seventies with acute or convalescent COVID-19.

The CDR3 DNA is TGTGCCAGCAGCTTATGGTTAGGGAGACGAGATACGCAGTATTTT. It is translated as CASSLWLGRRDTQYF. The chain recombines TRBV7-9 with TRBJ2-3; possible D gene TRBD2, 5 bases. V was trimmed by 2 bases and J by 5 bases, leaving 14 bases between them. Germline CDR1 is SEHNR and CDR2 is FQNEAQ (reference sequence). The CDR3 spans 15 residues.

This sequence joins TRBV3-1 (or the pseudogene TRBV3-2) and TRBJ2-4; D gene uncertain. Germline loops: CDR1 LGHDT, CDR2 YNNKEL (reference sequence). With 4 bases removed from V and 2 bases from J, the gap between germline ends came to 6 bases. This CDR3 spans 13 amino acids. The CDR3 protein is CASSPQTKNIQYF. The CDR3 DNA sequence: TGTGCCAGCAGCCCCCAAACCAAAAACATTCAGTACTTC.

The chain combines TRBV19 with TRBJ2-1; 16 nucleotides match TRBD2. This CDR3 has 18 amino acids. V trimming: 4 bases; J trimming: 1 base; junction bases outside the gene matches: 4. Germline assignment: CDR1 LNHDA and CDR2 SQIVND (reference sequence). The CDR3 loop is CASSTGLAGGRSYNEQFF. In DNA, the CDR3 is TGTGCCAGTAGTACGGGACTAGCGGGGGGGCGATCCTACAATGAGCAGTTCTTC. Combining the CDR3 with reference TRBV19 and TRBJ2-1 gives the whole variable domain DGGITQSPKYLFRKEGQNVTLSCEQNLNHDAMYWYRQDPGQGLRLIYYSQIVNDFQKGDIAEGYSVSREKKESFPLTVTSAQKNPTAFYLCASSTGLAGGRSYNEQFFGPGTRLTVL.

The chain combines TRBV7-9 with TRBJ1-1; D gene uncertain. CDR1 and CDR2 (germline): SEHNR, FQNEAQ (reference sequence). The ends were cut back, 1 base at V and 3 bases at J, with 12 bases in the middle. The CDR3 sequence is 15 residues long. CDR3 in amino acids: CASSLGEMRDTEAFF. CDR3 in DNA: TGTGCCAGCAGCTTAGGTGAGATGAGGGACACTGAAGCTTTCTTT.

V gene TRBV11-2 combines with J gene TRBJ1-1, with 8 bases that match TRBD1. J gave up 8 bases and V 3 bases, and 2 bases lay outside the gene matches. Germline values: CDR1 SGHAT, CDR2 FQNNGV. The CDR3 contains 12 residues. The CDR3 sequence: CASSFDRGEAFF. CDR3 in DNA: TGTGCCAGCAGCTTCGACAGGGGAGAAGCTTTCTTT.

V gene TRBV12-3 or TRBV12-4 combines with J gene TRBJ2-5; no reliable D call. The CDR3 is 13 residues long. V was clipped by 5 bases and J by 5 bases, with 12 bases between them. CDR3 residues: CASSPLEKETQYF. DNA for the CDR3: TGTGCCAGCAGTCCCCTTGAGAAGGAGACCCAGTACTTC.

The V call is TRBV10-3, the J call TRBJ2-1; 9 bases fit TRBD2. CDR1 and CDR2 from the germline V gene are ENHRY and SYGVKD. The CDR3 is 14 residues long. Germline trimming cut 4 bases from V and 6 bases from J; bases unmatched to any gene: 4. The CDR3 reads CAISGGGGANEQFF. CDR3 bases: TGTGCCATCAGTGGCGGCGGGGGGGCCAATGAGCAGTTCTTC.

The gene calls are TRBV18 and TRBJ2-3, with 10 bases fitting TRBD2. J lost 1 base, V lost 6 bases, and 4 bases had no gene match. The CDR3 spans 15 residues. Germline CDR1 KGHSH, CDR2 LQKENI. The CDR3 sequence: CASSPGTSGTDTQYF. In nucleotides, the CDR3 is TGTGCCAGCTCGCCCGGGACTAGCGGCACAGATACGCAGTATTTT.

The chain joins TRBV28 to TRBJ2-7; D ambiguous. The V gene lost 5 bases and the J gene lost 4 bases, with 12 bases spanning the gap. Germline lookup yields CDR1 MDHEN and CDR2 SYDVKM. This CDR3 is built from 13 residues. CDR3 protein: CASSRLLVYEQYF. CDR3 DNA: TGTGCCAGCAGTCGCCTCCTAGTGTACGAGCAGTACTTC.

V usage is TRBV4-2 and J usage is TRBJ1-5; no firm D call. V was shortened by 4 bases and J by 0 bases, with 13 bases between the two germline ends. This CDR3 region has 16 residues. Germline CDR1 reads LGHNA; CDR2 reads YNFKEQ. The CDR3 nucleotides are TGTGCCAGCAGCCCGAGTAGCGGAAATAGCAATCAGCCCCAGCATTTT. This sequence encodes CASSPSSGNSNQPQHF.

The V and J genes are TRBV9 and TRBJ2-5, with 11 positions matching TRBD2. V lost 4 bases and J lost 0; bases outside the gene matches: 2. The CDR3 spans 15 residues. Germline assignment: CDR1 SGDLS and CDR2 YYNGEE. CDR3 protein: CASSRLAGYQETQYF. The CDR3 DNA is TGTGCCAGCAGCCGACTAGCGGGGTACCAAGAGACCCAGTACTTC.

The rearrangement links TRBV6-5 to TRBJ2-7, with a possible D match to TRBD1 (5 bases). The V gene's germline CDR1 is MNHEY and CDR2 SVGAGI. The CDR3 extends over 13 amino acids. Trimming stripped 8 bases from V and 2 bases from J, with 13 bases between. The CDR3 here is CASSQGRTYEQYF. For the CDR3, the DNA is TGTGCCAGCTCTCAGGGCAGAACCTACGAGCAGTACTTC.

V gene TRBV20-1 combines with J gene TRBJ1-1; 8 bases line up with TRBD1. Germline V gives CDR1 DFQATT, CDR2 SNEGSKA (reference sequence). This CDR3 is built from 11 residues. Unmatched junction bases numbered 2, after V lost 3 bases and J lost 8 bases. For the CDR3, the DNA is TGCAGTGCTAGCCGGGACAGGGAAGCTTTCTTT. Its translation is CSASRDREAFF.

The rearrangement uses TRBV10-1 and TRBJ2-3; D is uncertain. CDR1 is WNHNN and CDR2 is SYGVQD in the germline V gene (reference sequence). Trimming took off 2 bases at V and 10 bases at J, with 13 bases between the two ends. The CDR3 loop spans 13 amino acids. DNA of the CDR3: TGCGCCAGCAGTGAGGTCCCGTTGGCGGCGCAGTATTTT. Protein product: CASSEVPLAAQYF.

The V gene is TRBV15, the J gene TRBJ2-7, with D possibly being TRBD1 (5 bases). Germline CDR1 is LNHNV and CDR2 is YYDKDF (reference sequence). With 0 bases removed from V and 5 bases from J, the gap between germline ends came to 23 bases. The CDR3 runs to 18 residues. The CDR3, as DNA: TGTGCCACCAGCAGAGATCTGGGGCAGGCTATTCGGATGGACGAGCAGTACTTC. Its translation: CATSRDLGQAIRMDEQYF.

The rearrangement joins TRBV24-1 to TRBJ2-1; 8 nucleotides line up with TRBD2. J was trimmed by 12 bases and V by 4 bases; bases with no gene match: 7. This CDR3 comprises 13 residues. Germline V gives CDR1 KGHDR, CDR2 SFDVKD. The chain's CDR3 is CATSEGSGRGQFF. CDR3 nucleotide sequence: TGTGCCACCAGTGAGGGGAGCGGGAGAGGGCAGTTCTTC.

As regards this clone: In the same sample, other DNA sequences code for this CDR3. The V gene is TRBV7-9, the J gene TRBJ2-7; D could derive from TRBD1 or TRBD2 (5 bases each). V lost 5 bases and J lost 4, with 15 bases in between. CDR3 length: 14 residues. CDR1 and CDR2 (germline): SEHNR, FQNEAQ (reference sequence). The CDR3 DNA reads as TGTGCCAGCAGCCTAGGGACCGGGGTTTACGAGCAGTACTTC. This sequence encodes CASSLGTGVYEQYF.

This clone was recorded only once. The chain has TRBV6-5 and TRBJ1-1; D call uncertain. The germline CDR1 and CDR2 sequences are MNHEY and SVGAGI. The length of the CDR3 is 11 residues. V dropped 7 bases and J dropped 1 base, with 4 bases sitting between them. CDR3 in DNA: TGTGCCAGCACCAAGAACACTGAAGCTTTCTTT. Translation gives CASTKNTEAFF.

In its sample, this clone was seen a few times. The chain uses TRBV6-5 and TRBJ1-2; 8 bases line up with TRBD1. Germline values: CDR1 MNHEY, CDR2 SVGAGI. CDR3 length: 15 amino acids. V was pared by 6 bases and J by 4 bases, with 10 bases of the junction left unmatched. CDR3 coding DNA: TGTGCCAGCAGGGGAGACAGGGGATCGGCCTATGGCTACACCTTC. Its translation is CASRGDRGSAYGYTF.

This clone was seen a handful of times. The chain recombines TRBV5-1 with TRBJ1-2, with 9 positions matching TRBD1. J gave up 7 bases and V 0 bases, and 10 bases lay outside the gene matches. The germline V gene encodes CDR1 SGHRS and CDR2 YFSETQ. This CDR3 is built from 16 residues. DNA for the CDR3: TGCGCCAGCAGCTTGGCAACAGGGGGCGCAACCGGTGGCTACACCTTC. Residues: CASSLATGGATGGYTF.

The chain links TRBV9 to TRBJ2-7; D unclear. The CDR3 loop spans 13 amino acids. The V end lost 0 bases, the J end lost 5 bases, and 9 bases lay between the germline ends. CDR1 and CDR2 from the germline V gene are SGDLS and YYNGEE. CDR3 in DNA: TGTGCCAGCAGCGTAGCGCCAGTGGACGAGCAGTACTTC. Its translation: CASSVAPVDEQYF.

V and J are TRBV10-2 and TRBJ2-5; TRBD1 matches 7 bases. Trimming cost V 10 bases and J 1 base; bases outside gene matches: 6. Germline loops: CDR1 WSHSY, CDR2 SAAADI. CDR3 length: 13 amino acids. This CDR3 is CATTGQIQETQYF. The CDR3 DNA is TGCGCCACTACGGGACAGATCCAAGAGACCCAGTACTTC.

This clone has only a few counts. The genes are TRBV7-2 and TRBJ2-1, with TRBD1 identical over 7 bases. The CDR3 length is 14 residues. Trimming cost V 4 bases and J 3 bases; bases outside gene matches: 3. The germline gives CDR1 SGHTA, CDR2 FQGNSA. DNA of the CDR3: TGTGCCAGCAGCTCCTGGGACAGCTACAATGAGCAGTTCTTC. This encodes CASSSWDSYNEQFF.

This chain connects TRBV27 to TRBJ1-1; TRBD1 aligns across 7 bases. This CDR3 spans 16 amino acids. The trim removed 5 bases at V and 1 base at J, leaving 10 bases unmatched. CDR1 is MNHEY, CDR2 SMNVEV, per germline (reference sequence). The CDR3 DNA sequence: TGTGCCAGCAGTCCCCAGACAGGGCTGGGGAACACTGAAGCTTTCTTT. Translated: CASSPQTGLGNTEAFF.

The chain recombines TRBV6-5 with TRBJ2-5; 10 bases match TRBD1. The CDR3 length is 13 residues. The J segment lost 3 bases and the V segment lost 6 bases, leaving 1 base of the junction unmatched. The germline CDR1 and CDR2 sequences are MNHEY and SVGAGI. The CDR3 loop is CASRGQGEETQYF. CDR3 coding DNA: TGTGCCAGCAGAGGACAGGGGGAAGAGACCCAGTACTTC.

The CDR3 spells CASNKPGQGAGNTIYF. The CDR3 DNA is TGTGCCAGTAATAAGCCGGGACAGGGGGCTGGAAACACCATATATTTT. This chain uses TRBV19 with TRBJ1-3; 11 nucleotides align to TRBD1. The V gene's germline CDR1 is LNHDA and CDR2 SQIVND (reference sequence). The CDR3 is 16 amino acids. The trim removed 7 bases at V and 2 bases at J, leaving 7 bases unmatched. Filled out from reference TRBV19 and TRBJ1-3, the complete variable domain reads DGGITQSPKYLFRKEGQNVTLSCEQNLNHDAMYWYRQDPGQGLRLIYYSQIVNDFQKGDIAEGYSVSREKKESFPLTVTSAQKNPTAFYLCASNKPGQGAGNTIYFGEGSWLTVV.

The chain recombines TRBV14 with TRBJ2-7; 9 bases align to TRBD1. From germline, CDR1 is SGHDN and CDR2 FVKESK. Germline trimming cut 3 bases from V and 4 bases from J; bases unmatched to any gene: 7. This CDR3 spans 15 amino acids. CDR3 loop: CASSQDSGTGYEQYF. The CDR3 DNA sequence: TGTGCCAGCAGCCAGGACTCCGGGACAGGGTACGAGCAGTACTTC.

The V and J genes are TRBV3-1 (or the pseudogene TRBV3-2) and TRBJ1-1; TRBD1 agrees at 11 bases. The CDR3 is made up of 16 amino acids. Germline loops: CDR1 LGHDT, CDR2 YNNKEL (reference sequence). V lost 1 base to trimming and J lost 2 bases; unmatched junction nucleotides: 3. The CDR3 loop reads CASSQGDRGINTEAFF. The CDR3 nucleotides are TGTGCCAGCAGCCAAGGGGACAGGGGGATTAACACTGAAGCTTTCTTT.

The chain uses TRBV7-8 and TRBJ2-7, with D maybe TRBD1 (6 bases). V lost 1 base and J lost 8, with 18 bases in between. The V gene's germline CDR1 is SGHVS and CDR2 FQNEAQ. CDR3 length equals 15 residues. The CDR3 nucleotides are TGTGCCAGCAGCTTAGAGGCCGGGACACCTTCTCAGCAGTACTTC. Protein sequence: CASSLEAGTPSQQYF.